The 9 T cell receptor beta chains reported below all come from one sample, sequenced in a study of T-cell reconstitution after alpha-beta-depleted transplantation in children. Using unique molecular identifiers, the investigators prepared the TCRbeta library. TCRdb called the PCR reads again in MiXCR, with one record for every CDR3 protein. The table lists around 92,000 distinct CDR3 sequences, approximately 12% of them singletons, with approximately 15% in the top ten. Material: PBMCs from the stem cell graft donor, obtained from the stem cell graft. The receptors derive from a human donor who donated a stem cell graft to a child with inherited bone marrow failure.

This clonotype was detected ten times or more. The chain couples TRBV7-3 to TRBJ2-3; D unclear. CDR3 length: 14 amino acids. The V and J ends lost 2 bases and 0 bases respectively, with 6 bases between them. Germline V gene sequence: CDR1 SGHTA, CDR2 FQGTGA. The CDR3 spells CASSLAVSTDTQYF. The CDR3 DNA follows: TGTGCCAGCAGCTTAGCGGTTAGCACAGATACGCAGTATTTT.

This clonotype has a count of ten or more. The V call is TRBV12-3 or TRBV12-4, the J call TRBJ1-1; no clear D. V was cut by 7 bases and J by 7 bases, with 13 bases left in between. This CDR3 comprises 12 residues. For the CDR3, the DNA is TGTGCCAGCAAACAGCCCCGGGGTGAAGCTTTCTTT. Translated, it gives CASKQPRGEAFF.

This clonotype came up many times. This sequence joins TRBV5-5 and TRBJ2-7; unclear D gene. Germline lookup yields CDR1 SGHKS and CDR2 YYEKEE (reference sequence). With 3 bases removed from V and 4 bases from J, the gap between germline ends came to 11 bases. The CDR3 runs to 13 residues. Here the CDR3 DNA reads TGTGCCAGCAGCTCCTGGACGGAATACGAGCAGTACTTC. Protein product: CASSSWTEYEQYF.

The CDR3: CASNRAGLNTEAFF. CDR3 sequence (DNA): TGTGCCAGCAACAGGGCTGGATTGAACACTGAAGCTTTCTTT. The chain combines TRBV12-3 or TRBV12-4 with TRBJ1-1, with D possibly matching TRBD1 (6 bases). V was pared by 7 bases and J by 0 bases, with 12 bases between. The CDR3 has 14 residues.

This chain links TRBV5-1 with TRBJ2-3; TRBD1 matches 7 bases. Germline CDR1 SGHRS, CDR2 YFSETQ. The CDR3 has 14 residues. Trimming took 3 bases from V and 4 from J; bases not matched to a gene: 5. Here the CDR3 DNA reads TGCGCCAGCAGCTCACAGGGGCTCGCAGATACGCAGTATTTT. Translation: CASSSQGLADTQYF.

CDR3 nucleotide sequence: TGTGCCTGGGGGGGGACCAACAATGAGCAGTTCTTC. Its translation: CAWGGTNNEQFF. The chain couples TRBV30 to TRBJ2-1, with a possible D match to TRBD2 (6 bases). This CDR3 comprises 12 residues. V was trimmed by 5 bases and J by 5 bases, leaving 10 bases between them. Germline V gene sequence: CDR1 GTSNPN, CDR2 SVGIG (reference sequence). Complete variable domain (other parts from reference TRBV30 and TRBJ2-1): SQTIHQWPATLVQPVGSPLSLECTVEGTSNPNLYWYRQAAGRGLQLLFYSVGIGQISSEVPQNLSASRPQDRQFILSSKKLLLSDSGFYLCAWGGTNNEQFFGPGTRLTVL.

The rearrangement joins TRBV6-2 or TRBV6-3 to TRBJ2-2; D is unclear. The V end lost 6 bases, the J end lost 3 bases, and 11 bases lay between the germline ends. Germline V gene sequence: CDR1 MNHEY, CDR2 SVGEGT. The CDR3 consists of 14 residues. The CDR3 sequence: CASRIYGDTGELFF. CDR3 DNA: TGTGCCAGCAGAATCTATGGGGACACCGGGGAGCTGTTTTTT.

In this sample, this clonotype turned up many times. This chain uses TRBV20-1 with TRBJ2-4; a weak D match, TRBD2 (6 bases). Germline loops: CDR1 DFQATT, CDR2 SNEGSKA (reference sequence). The CDR3 length is 12 residues. Trimming took off 2 bases at V and 9 bases at J, with 11 bases between the two ends. The DNA of the CDR3 is TGCAGTGCTAGATTGTGGGAGGCCATTCAGTACTTC. Amino acids: CSARLWEAIQYF.

This clonotype was detected many times. This chain uses TRBV27 with TRBJ2-4; unclear D gene. CDR3 length: 16 amino acids. Trimming removed 0 bases from V and 5 bases from J, with 14 bases in between. Germline CDR1 and CDR2: MNHEY and SMNVEV (reference sequence). CDR3 sequence reads: CASSLSDLPGQNIQYF. The CDR3 coding sequence is TGTGCCAGCAGTTTATCAGACCTCCCGGGCCAAAACATTCAGTACTTC.